The 8 T cell receptor beta chains below come from one sample, sequenced in a study of CD8+CD57+ T cells in acquired aplastic anemia. The template for TCR beta VDJ and CDR3 sequence profiling was genomic DNA. Each CDR3 protein gets one entry after TCRdb re-called the reads with MiXCR. The table has 450,000 to 550,000 distinct CDR3 sequences, 25% to 40% seen once. Selection for sequencing was limited to patients who had shown CD8+CD57+ cell expansion by flow cytometry. The material sequenced was sorted CD4+, CD8+, or CD8+CD57+ T cells (not recorded which) from PBMCs. All receptors come from a human donor with aplastic anemia.

The chain carries TRBV5-1 and TRBJ1-3; 7 nucleotides match TRBD1. Trimming removed 4 bases from V and 1 base from J; junction bases left unmatched: 2. CDR1 and CDR2 from the germline V gene are SGHRS and YFSETQ. CDR3 length: 14 amino acids. CDR3 region: CASSTGQSGNTIYF. The CDR3 DNA reads as TGCGCCAGCAGCACGGGACAGTCTGGAAACACCATATATTTT.

The chain employs TRBV6-5 and TRBJ1-1; D call uncertain. Germline V gives CDR1 MNHEY, CDR2 SVGAGI. The CDR3 runs to 11 residues. Trimming took off 4 bases at V and 11 bases at J, with 11 bases between the two ends. Here the CDR3 DNA reads TGTGCCAGCAGTTCTACCGGAGGGGCTTTCTTT. Translation gives CASSSTGGAFF.

This clonotype showed up just a few times. This chain connects TRBV5-6 to TRBJ2-7, with D uncertain. Trimming took off 2 bases at V and 5 bases at J, with 17 bases between the two ends. There are 15 residues in the CDR3. The germline V gene has CDR1 SGHDT and CDR2 YYEEEE. The CDR3: CASSFTGIGAHEQYF. The DNA of the CDR3 is TGTGCCAGCAGCTTCACTGGGATCGGCGCCCACGAGCAGTACTTC.

CDR3 sequence (DNA): TGTGCCTGGAGTCACCAAGGTATGGGCGAGCAGTACTTC. This encodes CAWSHQGMGEQYF. The V and J genes are TRBV30 and TRBJ2-7; the D is unclear. The CDR3 sequence is 13 residues long. Germline V gives CDR1 GTSNPN, CDR2 SVGIG (reference sequence). The germline V and J ends were trimmed by 2 bases and 6 bases, with 14 bases remaining between them.

This clonotype was recorded at least ten times. The rearrangement uses TRBV25-1 and TRBJ1-4; D remains ambiguous. The CDR3 loop spans 16 amino acids. Germline V gene lookup returns CDR1 MGHDK and CDR2 SYGVNS. V lost 4 bases and J lost 4, with 16 bases in between. Written as DNA, the CDR3 is TGTGCCAGCAGTGTTCTATCATTTGGCATTAATGAAAAACTGTTTTTT. It specifies CASSVLSFGINEKLFF.

The chain uses TRBV10-3 and TRBJ2-2; maybe TRBD2 (5 bases). V was shortened by 1 base and J by 10 bases, with 10 bases between the two germline ends. There are 13 residues in the CDR3. The germline gives CDR1 ENHRY, CDR2 SYGVKD. The CDR3 here is CAISEWETVELFF. Written as DNA, the CDR3 is TGTGCCATCAGTGAGTGGGAGACTGTGGAGCTGTTTTTT.

To note about this clonotype: A much bigger clone sits one base away, suggesting this may be a read error. This chain uses TRBV20-1 with TRBJ1-1; no clear D. From germline, CDR1 is DFQATT and CDR2 SNEGSKA (reference sequence). CDR3 size: 10 residues. This CDR3 is CSAVVAEASF. The CDR3 coding sequence is TGCAGTGCTGTAGTCGCTGAAGCTTCCTTT.

This clonotype was seen many times. This chain links TRBV9 with TRBJ2-7, with TRBD1 matching 7 bases. Germline V lookup: CDR1 SGDLS, CDR2 YYNGEE. J was trimmed by 3 bases and V by 4 bases; bases with no gene match: 7. The CDR3 is made up of 14 amino acids. CDR3 coding DNA: TGTGCCAGCAGCCGAGGACAGGACGGCTACGAGCAGTACTTC. The encoded protein is CASSRGQDGYEQYF.